These 16 T cell receptor beta chains were sequenced from one sample in a study of beta chain features in type 1 diabetes. The investigators reverse transcribed all of the isolated RNA, so they sequenced expressed TCRB transcripts. The method was immunoSEQ multiplex PCR; TCRdb's version includes in-frame clones alone and lacks a portion of them. The sample consists of about 250,000 clones, roughly an eighth of them appearing once. Source material: naive CD4+ T cells from blood. These TCRs come from a woman between 40 and 55 years old in good health.

This clone has a handful of counts. The CDR3 DNA reads as TGTGCCAGCAGCTTGTTCCACAGGGATCACACTGAAGCTTTCTTT. Protein: CASSLFHRDHTEAFF. The V gene is TRBV5-6, the J gene TRBJ1-1, with D tentatively TRBD1 (6 bases). This CDR3 is built from 15 residues. The germline CDR1 and CDR2 sequences are SGHDT and YYEEEE. Trimming shortened V by 1 base and J by 3 bases, and 13 bases separated the two germline ends.

The chain is built from TRBV6-6 and TRBJ2-2; 7 nucleotides match TRBD1. This CDR3 contains 16 residues. J gave up 0 bases and V 6 bases, and 7 bases lay outside the gene matches. CDR1 MNHNY and CDR2 SVGAGI come from the germline V gene (reference sequence). CDR3 in amino acids: CASRPDRAANTGELFF. As DNA, the CDR3 is TGTGCCAGCAGACCCGACAGGGCAGCGAACACCGGGGAGCTGTTTTTT.

The V gene is TRBV6-5, the J gene TRBJ2-1; tentative D call: TRBD2 (6 bases). V gave up 0 bases and J gave up 6 bases, with 6 bases separating them. There are 13 residues in the CDR3. CDR1 is MNHEY, CDR2 SVGAGI, per germline. The CDR3 here is CASSYSTSNEQFF. In DNA, the CDR3 is TGTGCCAGCAGTTACTCGACTAGCAATGAGCAGTTCTTC.

The sample holds a few counts of this clone. This chain joins TRBV19 and TRBJ1-1; no firm D call. Trimming removed 1 base at V and 0 bases at J, with 18 bases between. From germline, CDR1 is LNHDA and CDR2 SQIVND (reference sequence). CDR3 length: 18 residues. CDR3: CASSIGAGTINLNTEAFF. As DNA, the CDR3 is TGTGCCAGTAGTATAGGGGCGGGAACCATTAACCTGAACACTGAAGCTTTCTTT.

In its sample, this clone was seen a few times. This CDR3 is also generated by other DNA sequences in the sample. The chain employs TRBV29-1 and TRBJ2-7, with 9 bases fitting TRBD1. Trimming at V came to 1 base and at J to 2 bases, leaving 0 bases not matched to a gene. CDR1 and CDR2 from the germline V gene are SQVTM and ANQGSEA. CDR3 size: 13 residues. CDR3 sequence (DNA): TGCAGCGTTGAAGGGACAGGGGCCTACGAGCAGTACTTC. Protein sequence: CSVEGTGAYEQYF.

The chain carries TRBV4-1 and TRBJ1-2; D is uncertain. CDR1 is MGHRA and CDR2 is YSYEKL in the germline V gene. V shed 0 bases and J shed 4 bases, with 3 bases lying between them. The CDR3 runs 12 residues. The CDR3 DNA reads as TGCGCCAGCAGCCAAGATCTCTATGGCTACACCTTC. Translated: CASSQDLYGYTF.

In this sample, this clone turned up a few times. This sample includes further DNA sequences coding for the same CDR3. The CDR3 is CASSSFSGTYNEQFF. The CDR3 DNA reads TGTGCCAGCAGCTCGTTTAGCGGTACCTACAATGAGCAGTTCTTC. The chain combines TRBV13 with TRBJ2-1, with a weak D call TRBD2 (6 bases). CDR3 length equals 15 residues. Per the germline V gene, CDR1 is PRHDT and CDR2 is FYEKMQ (reference sequence). V was shortened by 4 bases and J by 2 bases, with 12 bases between the two germline ends.

This clone was counted a few times. The chain links TRBV6-1 to TRBJ1-1; 7 positions agree with TRBD1. Germline V CDR1 and CDR2: MNHNS, SASEGT. J was trimmed by 0 bases and V by 8 bases; bases with no gene match: 3. The CDR3 consists of 13 residues. CDR3 bases: TGTGCCAGCCCGGGACAGATGAACACTGAAGCTTTCTTT. Translating gives CASPGQMNTEAFF.

In this sample, this clone turned up a few times. The chain is built from TRBV27 and TRBJ1-5; TRBD1 is a possible D gene (6 bases). CDR1 is MNHEY and CDR2 is SMNVEV in the germline V gene (reference sequence). There are 17 residues in the CDR3. Trimming left V 2 bases short and J 0 bases short, with 14 bases between. The CDR3 loop reads CASSLRGILYSNQPQHF. As DNA, the CDR3 is TGTGCCAGCAGTTTAAGGGGGATTCTATATAGCAATCAGCCCCAGCATTTT.

The chain combines TRBV5-1 with TRBJ1-1; 7 bases line up with TRBD1. Germline trimming cut 4 bases from V and 1 base from J; bases unmatched to any gene: 7. In germline, CDR1 is SGHRS, CDR2 YFSETQ. The length of the CDR3 is 15 residues. CDR3: CASSPGGQTNTEAFF. The CDR3 nucleotides are TGCGCCAGCAGCCCCGGGGGACAGACGAACACTGAAGCTTTCTTT.

This clone was recorded a few times. The chain joins TRBV2 to TRBJ1-1; weak D call: TRBD1 (5 bases). V was shortened by 7 bases and J by 8 bases, with 17 bases between the two germline ends. The CDR3 loop spans 13 amino acids. Looked up from germline, CDR1 is SNHLY and CDR2 is FYNNEI. The CDR3, as DNA: TGTGCCAGCATCCCCAGGGTCGGAAACGAAGCTTTCTTT. Encoded protein: CASIPRVGNEAFF. Combining the CDR3 with reference TRBV2 and TRBJ1-1 gives the whole variable domain EPEVTQTPSHQVTQMGQEVILRCVPISNHLYFYWYRQILGQKVEFLVSFYNNEISEKSEIFDDQFSVERPDGSNFTLKIRSTKLEDSAMYFCASIPRVGNEAFFGQGTRLTVV.

The chain is built from TRBV27 and TRBJ1-6, with D uncertain. The germline V and J ends were trimmed by 5 bases and 2 bases, with 10 bases remaining between them. The CDR3 is made up of 15 amino acids. Per germline, CDR1 MNHEY and CDR2 SMNVEV (reference sequence). CDR3 nucleotides: TGTGCCAGCAGTCAAGAGGGCCCCTATAATTCACCCCTCCACTTT. Translation: CASSQEGPYNSPLHF.

This chain uses TRBV7-2 with TRBJ2-7, with 11 bases that match TRBD1. The germline V gene encodes CDR1 SGHTA and CDR2 FQGNSA. The CDR3 is made up of 19 amino acids. Trimming at V came to 2 bases and at J to 2 bases, leaving 14 bases not matched to a gene. The DNA of the CDR3 is TGTGCCAGCAGCTTACCTCCCCCGGACAGGGGGCGCTGGACCTACGAGCAGTACTTC. It specifies CASSLPPPDRGRWTYEQYF. The full variable domain, completed using reference TRBV7-2 and TRBJ2-7, is GAGVSQSPSNKVTEKGKDVELRCDPISGHTALYWYRQSLGQGLEFLIYFQGNSAPDKSGLPSDRFSAERTGGSVSTLTIQRTQQEDSAVYLCASSLPPPDRGRWTYEQYFGPGTRLTVT.

The V gene is TRBV4-1, the J gene TRBJ2-5, with D perhaps matching TRBD1 (5 bases). Between the trimmed V and J ends, which lost 1 base and 5 bases, there was a span of 11 bases. Germline CDR1 and CDR2: MGHRA and YSYEKL. This CDR3 has 14 amino acids. CDR3 region: CASSQVPTAETQYF. The CDR3 DNA reads TGCGCCAGCAGCCAAGTACCGACAGCGGAGACCCAGTACTTC.

The chain is built from TRBV7-2 and TRBJ1-3; D uncertain. Germline lookup yields CDR1 SGHTA and CDR2 FQGNSA. Trimming pared 5 bases from V and 1 base from J, leaving 12 bases between. CDR3 length: 15 amino acids. The CDR3 sequence is CASSPRRGSGNTIYF. The CDR3 nucleotides are TGTGCCAGCAGCCCCCGGCGGGGTTCTGGAAACACCATATATTTT.

This sequence joins TRBV19 and TRBJ2-3, with 8 bases matching TRBD2. The CDR3 consists of 18 residues. The ends lost 7 bases at V and 0 bases at J; junction bases unmatched: 15. Germline lookup yields CDR1 LNHDA and CDR2 SQIVND (reference sequence). The CDR3 DNA is TGTGCCAGTAAGTGGAGCGGGGGACCGGCCCCTAGCACAGATACGCAGTATTTT. The encoded protein is CASKWSGGPAPSTDTQYF.